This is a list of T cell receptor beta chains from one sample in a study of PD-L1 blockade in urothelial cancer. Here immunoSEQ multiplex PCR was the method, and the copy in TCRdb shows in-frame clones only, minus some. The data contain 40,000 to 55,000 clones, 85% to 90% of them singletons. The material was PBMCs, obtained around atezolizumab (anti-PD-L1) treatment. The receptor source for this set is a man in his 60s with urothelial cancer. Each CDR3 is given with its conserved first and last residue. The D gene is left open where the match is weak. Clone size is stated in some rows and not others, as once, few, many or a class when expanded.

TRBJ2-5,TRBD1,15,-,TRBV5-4,TGTGCCAGCAGCTTGGCCGGACAGGGAGGAGAGACCCAGTACTTC,CASSLAGQGGETQYF
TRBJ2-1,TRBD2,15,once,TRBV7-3,TGTGCCAGCAGCTTAAGGGGCGGGGGGGCATATGAGCAGTTCTTC,CASSLRGGGAYEQFF
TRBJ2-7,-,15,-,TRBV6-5,TGTGCCAGCAGTCCGGGGGCTAGCGGAGTCTACGAGCAGTACTTC,CASSPGASGVYEQYF
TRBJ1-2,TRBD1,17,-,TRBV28,TGTGCCAGCAGTTTAGTAACAGGGGGGCGCCGGAACTATGGCTACACCTTC,CASSLVTGGRRNYGYTF
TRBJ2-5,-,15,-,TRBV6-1,TGTGCCAGCAGTCTTGGACAATTAGGACAAGAGACCCAGTACTTC,CASSLGQLGQETQYF
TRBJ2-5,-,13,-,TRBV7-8,TGTGCCAGCAGCTTAGATACAGGGCAAACCCAGTACTTC,CASSLDTGQTQYF
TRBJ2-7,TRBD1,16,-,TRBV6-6,TGTGCCAGCAGTTCCCCTCCGGGACAGGGTACGCACGAGCAGTACTTC,CASSSPPGQGTHEQYF
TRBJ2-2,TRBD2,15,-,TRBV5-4,TGTGCCAGCAGCTTGGGTTTGACGGGGACTAAAGGACTGTTTTTT,CASSLGLTGTKGLFF
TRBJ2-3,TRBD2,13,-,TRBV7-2,TGTGCCAGCAGCTCGCGGACTAGCGGGAGTTCGTATTTT,CASSSRTSGSSYF
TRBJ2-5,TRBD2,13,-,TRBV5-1,TGCGCCAGCGGAGTGGCGGGGGGAGAGACCCAGTACTTC,CASGVAGGETQYF